The 10 T cell receptor beta chains listed next were all sequenced from one sample in a study of CD8+CD57+ T cells in acquired aplastic anemia. Profiling that covered TCR beta VDJ and CDR3 relied on genomic DNA as its template. TCRdb fed the reads into MiXCR, producing one record per CDR3 protein. The profile shows approximately 150,000 distinct CDR3 sequences, roughly 48% of them singletons. Patients chosen for sequencing had CD8+CD57+ cells that had expanded, as shown by flow cytometry. Sequencing was done on a sample of sorted CD4+, CD8+, or CD8+CD57+ T cells (not recorded which) from PBMCs. The receptors stem from a human donor with aplastic anemia.

The chain carries TRBV10-3 and TRBJ2-2; no reliable D call. The CDR3 extends over 11 amino acids. The ends were cut back, 11 bases at V and 7 bases at J, with 11 bases in the middle. Germline CDR1 is ENHRY and CDR2 is SYGVKD. CDR3 nucleotides: TGTGCCTTCACAGCCGACGGGGAGCTGTTTTTT. This translates into CAFTADGELFF.

This clonotype was seen at least ten times. The junction shows a germline mismatch at one end, possibly a read error. The chain employs TRBV7-7 and TRBJ2-5; D perhaps matches TRBD2 (5 bases). The CDR3 is 14 amino acids. Germline V gene data show CDR1 as SSHAT and CDR2 as FNYEAQ (reference sequence). This CDR3 reads CASSLLEGAGTQYF. The CDR3 nucleotides read TGTGCTAGCAGCTTACTAGAGGGTGCGGGGACCCAGTACTTC.

This clonotype was found many times. The V gene is TRBV29-1, the J gene TRBJ2-7; TRBD1 aligns across 9 bases. This CDR3 comprises 12 residues. J lost 3 bases, V lost 6 bases, and 3 bases had no gene match. Germline lookup yields CDR1 SQVTM and CDR2 ANQGSEA. The CDR3 DNA sequence: TGCAGCGTCGAGGGACAGGGCTACGAGCAGTACTTC. As protein: CSVEGQGYEQYF.

Many counts were recorded for this clonotype. This chain joins TRBV5-1 and TRBJ1-1, with TRBD1 identical over 7 bases. From germline, CDR1 is SGHRS and CDR2 YFSETQ. Trimming at V came to 4 bases and at J to 1 base, leaving 4 bases not matched to a gene. The CDR3 contains 14 residues. This chain's CDR3 is CASSGRGSNTEAFF. The CDR3 DNA reads as TGCGCCAGCAGCGGCAGGGGGTCGAACACTGAAGCTTTCTTT.

In this sample, this clonotype turned up many times. The chain employs TRBV20-1 and TRBJ1-5; D is unclear. Germline CDR1 is DFQATT and CDR2 is SNEGSKA (reference sequence). CDR3 length: 14 amino acids. V lost 2 bases and J lost 3, with 11 bases in between. The CDR3 here is CSARLGTLNQPQHF. The DNA for the CDR3 is TGCAGTGCTAGACTCGGCACGCTCAATCAGCCCCAGCATTTT.

This clonotype was picked up many times. The chain is built from TRBV5-8 and TRBJ1-1; TRBD1 might be the D (5 bases). Germline values: CDR1 SGHTS, CDR2 YDEGEE. This CDR3 region has 13 residues. The V end was cut by 4 bases, the J end by 3 bases, with 10 bases between. The CDR3 reads CASSRDPDTEAFF. The CDR3 nucleotides read TGTGCCAGCAGCCGGGACCCGGACACTGAAGCTTTCTTT. The full variable domain, in which reference TRBV5-8 and TRBJ1-1 provide the parts outside the CDR3, is EAGVTQSPTHLIKTRGQQATLRCSPISGHTSVYWYQQALGLGLQFLLWYDEGEERNRGNFPPRFSGRQFPNYSSELNVNALELEDSALYLCASSRDPDTEAFFGQGTRLTVV.

In this sample, this clonotype turned up many times. The rearrangement uses TRBV7-6 and TRBJ2-5; 7 nucleotides agree with TRBD1. This CDR3 has 14 residues. The V segment lost 1 base and the J segment 5 bases; nucleotides outside the gene matches: 4. CDR1 is SGHVS, CDR2 FNYEAQ, per germline. The CDR3 bases are TGTGCCAGCAGCTTAGACAGGGGTTCGGAGACCCAGTACTTC. Amino acids: CASSLDRGSETQYF.

J is TRBJ2-7 and V is TRBV9, with TRBD1 matching over 7 bases. V gave up 2 bases and J gave up 5 bases; unmatched junction bases: 10. From germline, CDR1 is SGDLS and CDR2 YYNGEE. CDR3 length: 15 residues. DNA of the CDR3: TGTGCCAGCAGCGTCACAGGGGAAGTAATCGACGAGCAGTACTTC. Protein sequence: CASSVTGEVIDEQYF.

The chain joins TRBV10-3 to TRBJ2-7; 11 bases match TRBD2. Germline-derived CDR1 and CDR2 are ENHRY and SYGVKD. The CDR3 runs 15 residues. Trimming removed 5 bases from V and 2 bases from J; junction bases left unmatched: 5. CDR3 nucleotide sequence: TGTGCCATCAGTCCCGGACTAGCGGGTACCTACGAGCAGTACTTC. It codes for CAISPGLAGTYEQYF.

The J gene is TRBJ1-1, the V gene TRBV29-1; no definite D call. This CDR3 is built from 11 residues. Looked up from germline, CDR1 is SQVTM and CDR2 is ANQGSEA. Trimming left V 8 bases short and J 4 bases short, with 11 bases between. CDR3 nucleotide sequence: TGCAGCCCCGTCGGGTCCACTGAAGCTTTCTTT. Amino acids: CSPVGSTEAFF.